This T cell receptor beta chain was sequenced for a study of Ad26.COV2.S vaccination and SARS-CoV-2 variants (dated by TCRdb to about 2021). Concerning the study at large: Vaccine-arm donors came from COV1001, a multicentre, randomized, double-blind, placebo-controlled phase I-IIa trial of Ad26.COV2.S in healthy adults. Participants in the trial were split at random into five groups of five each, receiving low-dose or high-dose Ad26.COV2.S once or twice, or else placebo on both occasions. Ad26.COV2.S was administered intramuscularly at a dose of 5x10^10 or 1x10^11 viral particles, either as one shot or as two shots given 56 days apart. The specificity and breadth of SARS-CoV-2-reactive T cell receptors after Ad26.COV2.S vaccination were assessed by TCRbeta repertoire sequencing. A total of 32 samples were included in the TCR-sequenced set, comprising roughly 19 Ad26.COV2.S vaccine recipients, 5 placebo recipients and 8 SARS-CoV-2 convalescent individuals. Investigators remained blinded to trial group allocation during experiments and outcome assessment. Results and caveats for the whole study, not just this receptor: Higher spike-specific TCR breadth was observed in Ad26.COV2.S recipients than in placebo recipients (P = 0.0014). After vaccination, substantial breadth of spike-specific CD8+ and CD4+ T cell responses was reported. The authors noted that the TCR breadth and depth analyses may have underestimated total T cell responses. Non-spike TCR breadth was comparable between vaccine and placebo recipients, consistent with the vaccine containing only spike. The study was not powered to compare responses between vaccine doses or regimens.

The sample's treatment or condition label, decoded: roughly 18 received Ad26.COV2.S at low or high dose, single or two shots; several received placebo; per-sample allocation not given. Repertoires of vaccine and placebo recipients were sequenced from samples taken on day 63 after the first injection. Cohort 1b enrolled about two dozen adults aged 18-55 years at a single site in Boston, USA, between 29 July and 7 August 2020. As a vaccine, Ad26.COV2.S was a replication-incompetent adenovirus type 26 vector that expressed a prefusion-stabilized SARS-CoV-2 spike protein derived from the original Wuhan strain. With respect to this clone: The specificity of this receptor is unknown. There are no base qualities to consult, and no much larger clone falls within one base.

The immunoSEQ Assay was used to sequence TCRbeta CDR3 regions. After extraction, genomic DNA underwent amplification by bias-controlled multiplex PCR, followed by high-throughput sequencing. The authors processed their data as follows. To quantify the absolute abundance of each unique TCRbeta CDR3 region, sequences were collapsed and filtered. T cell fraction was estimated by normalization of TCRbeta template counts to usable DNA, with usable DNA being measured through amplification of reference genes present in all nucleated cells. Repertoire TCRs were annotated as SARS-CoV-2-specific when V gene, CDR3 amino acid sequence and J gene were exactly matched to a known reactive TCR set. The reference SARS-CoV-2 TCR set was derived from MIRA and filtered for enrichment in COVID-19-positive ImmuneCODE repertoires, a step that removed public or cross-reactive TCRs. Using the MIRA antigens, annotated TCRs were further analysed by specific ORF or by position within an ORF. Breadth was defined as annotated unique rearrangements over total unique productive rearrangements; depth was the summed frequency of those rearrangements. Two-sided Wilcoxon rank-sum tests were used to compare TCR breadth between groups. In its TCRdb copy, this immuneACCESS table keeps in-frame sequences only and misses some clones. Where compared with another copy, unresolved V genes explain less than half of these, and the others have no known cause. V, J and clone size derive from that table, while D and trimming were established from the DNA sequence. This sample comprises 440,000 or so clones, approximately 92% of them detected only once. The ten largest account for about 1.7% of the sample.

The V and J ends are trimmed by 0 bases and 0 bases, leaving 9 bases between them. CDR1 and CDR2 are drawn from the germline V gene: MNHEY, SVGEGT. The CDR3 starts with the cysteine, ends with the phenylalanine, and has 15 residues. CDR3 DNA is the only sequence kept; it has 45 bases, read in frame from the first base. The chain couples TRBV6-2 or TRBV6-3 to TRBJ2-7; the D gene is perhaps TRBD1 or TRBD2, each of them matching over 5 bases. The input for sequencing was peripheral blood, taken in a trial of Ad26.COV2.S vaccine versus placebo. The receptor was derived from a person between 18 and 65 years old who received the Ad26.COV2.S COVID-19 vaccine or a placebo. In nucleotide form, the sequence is TGTGCCAGCAGTTACTCCGCAGGGAGCTCCTACGAGCAGTACTTC. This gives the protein CASSYSAGSSYEQYF.